The entry below gives a single T cell receptor beta chain sequence along with its context. Germline loops: CDR1 SNHLY, CDR2 FYNNEI. The V and J ends lost 5 bases and 3 bases respectively, with 7 bases between them. The CDR3 has 12 amino acids. How the authors handled the data: Estimates of nucleated cell counts were drawn from the amplification of reference gene primers. Sequencing was performed with immunoSEQ multiplex PCR; in TCRdb, only in-frame clones are kept and a portion is missing. From that table come the V and J calls and clone size; the DNA was used to work out D and trimming. The profile shows about 80,000 clones, almost 90% of them singletons. These data come from a study of blood T cell repertoires in COVID-19. Looking at the study overall: The samples span acute and convalescent COVID-19 from the United States, Italy and Spain.

Sequencing input: peripheral blood. The chain employs TRBV2 and TRBJ2-5; D gene unclear. The receptor was isolated from a woman aged 80 or older with acute or convalescent COVID-19. The CDR3 region is CASSTDEETQYF. In DNA, the CDR3 is TGTGCCAGCAGTACAGACGAAGAGACCCAGTACTTC. Supplemented by reference TRBV2 and TRBJ2-5, the full variable domain reads EPEVTQTPSHQVTQMGQEVILRCVPISNHLYFYWYRQILGQKVEFLVSFYNNEISEKSEIFDDQFSVERPDGSNFTLKIRSTKLEDSAMYFCASSTDEETQYFGPGTRLLVL.